The clone carrying this TCR beta chain appeared many times. These data belong to a study of T-cell memory formation after mild COVID-19. Study-wide context: TCR clusters were mostly confined to one donor each.

Germline lookup yields CDR1 LNHNV and CDR2 YYDKDF (reference sequence). The V and J ends lost 4 bases and 2 bases respectively, with 14 bases between them. CDR3 length: 15 residues. TCRdb redid the calling of the 5' RACE reads with MiXCR, one entry per CDR3 protein. The repertoire includes roughly 35,000 distinct CDR3 sequences, around 21% of them detected once, and less than 2% sits in the top ten. The sequenced sample consisted of PBMCs or a T cell subset sorted from them (not recorded which). This chain connects TRBV15 to TRBJ2-5; D not resolved. This sequence was found in an adult who had mild COVID-19 (a few samples of this study predate the infection). Cell type and time point are not known. In nucleotides, the CDR3 is TGTGCCACCAGCATACTGGACGTCCCTCAAGAGACCCAGTACTTC. Translating it yields CATSILDVPQETQYF.